This TCR beta chain was documented in a study of vaccination effects on CD4 cells after COVID-19. Findings and limits, study-wide: Whether induced by infection or by vaccine, clones showed marked clonal contraction late after vaccination.

About this clone itself: The antigen is unknown.

Sequencing used immunoSEQ multiplex PCR; TCRdb keeps in-frame clones, though not all of them. There are some 25,000 clones in the sample; about 72% occur only once, and around 13% lies in the top ten. ViraFEST assay sequencing came after antigen-specific CD4+ T cells were expanded with viral peptide pools. Once cultured for 9 to 11 days, the cells underwent separation to obtain CD4+ T cells. Testing of the vaccine recipients showed negative nucleocapsid antibodies and no prior SARS-CoV-2 infection. Wells of a few million PBMC each were grown with approximately 10 IU/ml IL-2 and roughly 10 ug/ml peptides. V was trimmed by 2 bases and J by 1 base, leaving 17 bases between them. CDR1 and CDR2 from the germline V gene are ENHRY and SYGVKD. CDR3 length equals 17 residues.

Sequencing was performed on CD4+ T cells from PBMCs cultured with HCoV-OC43 spike peptides, taken before COVID-19 vaccination. Specified subset: HCoV-OC43 spike overlapping peptide pool stimulation. The gene calls are TRBV10-3 and TRBJ1-1; D unclear. The source of this sequence is a human donor who received a COVID-19 vaccine. Written as DNA, the CDR3 is TGTGCCATCAGTGAGCTACCCCTCTACGGGAAGAACACTGAAGCTTTCTTT. Its protein is CAISELPLYGKNTEAFF.